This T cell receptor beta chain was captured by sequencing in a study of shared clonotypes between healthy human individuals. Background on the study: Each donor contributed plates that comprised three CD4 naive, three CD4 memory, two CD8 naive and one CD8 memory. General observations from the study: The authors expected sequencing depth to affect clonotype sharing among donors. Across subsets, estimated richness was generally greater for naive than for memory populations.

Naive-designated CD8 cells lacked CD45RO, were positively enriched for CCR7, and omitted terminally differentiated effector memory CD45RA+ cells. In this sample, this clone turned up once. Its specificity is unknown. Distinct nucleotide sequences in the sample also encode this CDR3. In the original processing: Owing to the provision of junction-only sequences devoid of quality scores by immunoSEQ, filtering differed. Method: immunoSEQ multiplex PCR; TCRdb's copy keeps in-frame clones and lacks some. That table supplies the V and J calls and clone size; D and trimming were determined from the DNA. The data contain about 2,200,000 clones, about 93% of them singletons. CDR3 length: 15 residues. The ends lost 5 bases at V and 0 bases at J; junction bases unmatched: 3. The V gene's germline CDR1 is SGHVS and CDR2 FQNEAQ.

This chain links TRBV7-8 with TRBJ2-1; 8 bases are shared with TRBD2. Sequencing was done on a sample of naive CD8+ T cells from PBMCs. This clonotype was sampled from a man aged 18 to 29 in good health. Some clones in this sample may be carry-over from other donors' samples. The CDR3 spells CASSPSGSSYNEQFF. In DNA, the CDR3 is TGTGCCAGCAGCCCCAGCGGGAGCTCCTACAATGAGCAGTTCTTC.